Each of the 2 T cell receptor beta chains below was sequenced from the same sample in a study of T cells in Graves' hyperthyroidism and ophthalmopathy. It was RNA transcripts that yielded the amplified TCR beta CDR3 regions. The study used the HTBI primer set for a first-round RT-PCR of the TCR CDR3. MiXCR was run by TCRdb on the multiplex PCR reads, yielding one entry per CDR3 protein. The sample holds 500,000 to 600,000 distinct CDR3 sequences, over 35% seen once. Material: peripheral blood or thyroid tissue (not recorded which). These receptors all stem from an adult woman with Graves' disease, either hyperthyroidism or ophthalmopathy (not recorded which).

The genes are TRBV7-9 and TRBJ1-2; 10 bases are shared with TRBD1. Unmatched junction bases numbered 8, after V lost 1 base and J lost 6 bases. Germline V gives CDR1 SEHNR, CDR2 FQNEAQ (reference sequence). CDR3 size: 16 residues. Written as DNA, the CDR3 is TGTGCCAGCAGCTTAGTTGGGACAGGGGTCGTTAATGGCTACACCTTC. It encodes CASSLVGTGVVNGYTF.

The CDR3 loop reads CASNWETGELFF. The CDR3 DNA sequence: TGTGCCAGCAATTGGGAGACCGGGGAGCTGTTTTTT. The gene calls are TRBV2 and TRBJ2-2, with a weak D call TRBD2 (5 bases). The CDR3 sequence is 12 residues long. The ends were cut back, 7 bases at V and 5 bases at J, with 8 bases in the middle. In germline, CDR1 is SNHLY, CDR2 FYNNEI.